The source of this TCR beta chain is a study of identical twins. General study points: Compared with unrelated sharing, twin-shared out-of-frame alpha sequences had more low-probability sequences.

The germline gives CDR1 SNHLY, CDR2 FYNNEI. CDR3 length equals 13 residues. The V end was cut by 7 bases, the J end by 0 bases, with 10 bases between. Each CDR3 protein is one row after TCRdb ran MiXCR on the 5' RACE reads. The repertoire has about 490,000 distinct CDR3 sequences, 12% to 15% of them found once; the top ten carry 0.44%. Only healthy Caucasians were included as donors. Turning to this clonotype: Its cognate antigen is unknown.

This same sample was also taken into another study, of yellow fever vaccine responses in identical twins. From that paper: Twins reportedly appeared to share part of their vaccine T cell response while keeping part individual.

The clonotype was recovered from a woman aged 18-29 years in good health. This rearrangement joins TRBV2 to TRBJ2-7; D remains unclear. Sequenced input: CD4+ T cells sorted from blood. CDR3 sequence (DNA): TGTGCCAGCATCGGAAAACACTCCTACGAGCAGTACTTC. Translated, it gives CASIGKHSYEQYF.